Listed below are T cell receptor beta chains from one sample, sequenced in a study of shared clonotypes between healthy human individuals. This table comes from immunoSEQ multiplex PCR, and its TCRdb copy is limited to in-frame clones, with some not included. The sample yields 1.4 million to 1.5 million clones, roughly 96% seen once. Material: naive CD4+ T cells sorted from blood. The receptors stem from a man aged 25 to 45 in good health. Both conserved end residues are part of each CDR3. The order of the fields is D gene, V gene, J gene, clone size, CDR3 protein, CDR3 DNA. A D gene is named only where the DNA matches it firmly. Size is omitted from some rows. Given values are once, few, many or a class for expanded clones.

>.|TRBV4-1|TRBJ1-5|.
CASSQDGGNQPQHF
TGCGCCAGCAGCCAAGATGGCGGGAATCAGCCCCAGCATTTT
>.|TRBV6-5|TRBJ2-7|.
CASSYRGTTYEQYF
TGTGCCAGCAGTTACCGCGGGACAACCTACGAGCAGTACTTC
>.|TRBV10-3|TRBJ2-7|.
CAISESGGEHYEQYF
TGTGCCATCAGTGAGTCGGGAGGAGAACACTACGAGCAGTACTTC
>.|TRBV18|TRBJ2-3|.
CASSPSEPPQYF
TGTGCCAGCTCACCATCAGAGCCCCCGCAGTATTTT
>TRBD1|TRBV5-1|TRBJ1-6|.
CASSPGGQGSSPLHF
TGCGCCAGCAGCCCGGGGGGACAGGGAAGTTCACCCCTCCACTTT
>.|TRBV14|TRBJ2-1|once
CASSHYPGLLYNEQFF
TGTGCCAGCAGCCATTACCCGGGCCTCTTATACAATGAGCAGTTCTTC
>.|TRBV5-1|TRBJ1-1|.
CASSSGTASLNTEAFF
TGCGCCAGCAGCTCTGGAACAGCCTCCTTGAACACTGAAGCTTTCTTT
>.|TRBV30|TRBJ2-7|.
CAWSGTGFYEQYF
TGTGCCTGGAGTGGTACAGGGTTCTACGAGCAGTACTTC
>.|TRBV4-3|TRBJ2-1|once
CASSQIRDNPYNEQFF
TGCGCCAGCAGCCAAATCCGGGACAACCCATACAATGAGCAGTTCTTC
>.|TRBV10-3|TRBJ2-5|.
CAISGAKETQYF
TGTGCCATCAGTGGGGCTAAAGAGACCCAGTACTTC
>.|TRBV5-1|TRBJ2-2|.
CASSRPGEGTGELFF
TGCGCCAGCAGCCGGCCAGGGGAGGGCACCGGGGAGCTGTTTTTT
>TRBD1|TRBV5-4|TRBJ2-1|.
CASSSDRGGYNEQFF
TGTGCCAGCAGCTCCGACAGGGGAGGCTACAATGAGCAGTTCTTC
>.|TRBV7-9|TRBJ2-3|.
CASSLVADTQYF
TGTGCCAGCAGCTTAGTTGCAGATACGCAGTATTTT
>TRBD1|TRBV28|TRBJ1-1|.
CASSHRGTNTEAFF
TGTGCCAGCAGTCACAGGGGAACAAACACTGAAGCTTTCTTT
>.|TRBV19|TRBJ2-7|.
CASSIGGGVISYEQYF
TGTGCCAGTAGTATAGGAGGTGGGGTCATATCCTACGAGCAGTACTTC
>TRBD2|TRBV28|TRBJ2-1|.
CASSTGLWGTSGIEQFF
TGTGCCAGCAGTACCGGACTGTGGGGGACTAGCGGGATTGAGCAGTTCTTC
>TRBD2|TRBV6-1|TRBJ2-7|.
CASSPSGGYEQYF
TGTGCCAGCAGTCCGTCCGGGGGGTACGAGCAGTACTTC
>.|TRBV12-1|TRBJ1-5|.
CASSFARRRGQLNSNQPQHF
TGTGCCAGCAGCTTTGCGCGCCGGAGAGGGCAACTCAATAGCAATCAGCCCCAGCATTTT
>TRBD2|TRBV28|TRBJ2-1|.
CASSLGGRYNHEQFF
TGTGCCAGCAGTTTAGGCGGGAGGTACAACCATGAGCAGTTCTTC
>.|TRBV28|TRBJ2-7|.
CASSSTVYEQYF
TGTGCCAGCAGTTCCACGGTTTACGAGCAGTACTTC
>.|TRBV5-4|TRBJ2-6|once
CAVTFWVPPGANVLTF
TGTGCCGTAACCTTCTGGGTTCCCCCTGGGGCCAACGTCCTGACTTTC
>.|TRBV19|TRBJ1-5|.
CASSLPGRRLPQHF
TGTGCCAGTAGCTTACCAGGGAGGAGGCTGCCCCAGCATTTT
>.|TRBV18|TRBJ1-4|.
CASSPRTQTNEKLFF
TGTGCCAGCTCACCAAGAACACAGACTAATGAAAAACTGTTTTTT
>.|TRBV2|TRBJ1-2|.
CASVRAAPYGYTF
TGTGCCAGTGTAAGGGCAGCACCTTATGGCTACACCTTC
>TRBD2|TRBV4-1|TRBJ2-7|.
CASSQDFGTIPNEQYF
TGCGCCAGCAGCCAAGATTTCGGGACTATCCCGAACGAGCAGTACTTC
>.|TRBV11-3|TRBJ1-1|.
CASSLEGHSTEAFF
TGTGCCAGCAGCTTAGAGGGACATTCGACTGAAGCTTTCTTT
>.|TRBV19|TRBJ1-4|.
CASTMTVSNEKLFF
TGTGCCAGTACCATGACAGTCTCTAATGAAAAACTGTTTTTT
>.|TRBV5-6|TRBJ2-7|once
CASSFVGPYEQYF
TGTGCCAGCAGCTTTGTAGGACCCTACGAGCAGTACTTC